Shown below are 32 T cell receptor beta chains from a single sample sequenced in a study of identical twins. TCRdb reanalysed the 5' RACE reads using MiXCR and keeps one entry per CDR3 protein. The sample holds about 900,000 distinct CDR3 sequences, approximately 13% seen once. These data were likewise used in another study, on yellow fever vaccine responses in identical twins.

Sequencing was performed on PBMCs. The receptors come from a woman between 18 and 29 years old in good health.

The table lists this clonotype with many counts. The J gene is TRBJ1-1, the V gene TRBV6-6; D is unresolved. Germline loops: CDR1 MNHNY, CDR2 SVGAGI (reference sequence). The CDR3 extends over 12 amino acids. V was cut by 0 bases and J by 1 base, with 0 bases left in between. In DNA form, the CDR3 reads TGTGCCAGCAGTTACTCGAACACTGAAGCTTTCTTT. This translates into CASSYSNTEAFF.

The V gene is TRBV10-2, the J gene TRBJ2-7; TRBD2 agrees at 14 bases. This CDR3 is built from 15 residues. J lost 8 bases, V lost 4 bases, and 7 bases had no gene match. Germline lookup yields CDR1 WSHSY and CDR2 SAAADI. DNA of the CDR3: TGCGCCAGCAGTGGTGGGACTAGCGGGAGTCTGCAGCAGTACTTC. Translation: CASSGGTSGSLQQYF.

This clonotype was counted between two and nine times. V usage is TRBV15 and J usage is TRBJ2-2; either TRBD1 or TRBD2 may supply D (5 bases each). From germline, CDR1 is LNHNV and CDR2 YYDKDF (reference sequence). There are 19 residues in the CDR3. Trimming removed 3 bases from V and 4 bases from J, with 24 bases in between. This CDR3 is CATSSTRTDQFGTTGELFF. The CDR3 DNA is TGTGCCACCAGCAGTACACGGACGGACCAGTTCGGGACCACCGGGGAGCTGTTTTTT.

This clonotype was detected only a few times. The rearrangement links TRBV7-9 to TRBJ2-6, with D perhaps TRBD2 (5 bases). The CDR3 is 17 amino acids. Looked up from germline, CDR1 is SEHNR and CDR2 is FQNEAQ (reference sequence). The V end lost 7 bases, the J end lost 1 base, and 17 bases lay between the germline ends. CDR3 in amino acids: CASTPAALSSGANVLTF. CDR3 nucleotide sequence: TGTGCCAGCACCCCAGCGGCTCTCTCTTCTGGGGCCAACGTCCTGACTTTC.

This clonotype has only a few counts. The chain links TRBV6-5 to TRBJ2-2, with 9 bases fitting TRBD2. Germline V lookup: CDR1 MNHEY, CDR2 SVGAGI. This CDR3 is built from 18 residues. With 0 bases clipped from V and 6 bases from J, the junction kept 11 bases outside the gene matches. Here the CDR3 reads CASSYSGLAGSGAGELFF. CDR3 coding DNA: TGTGCCAGCAGTTACTCGGGCCTAGCGGGGAGTGGCGCCGGGGAGCTGTTTTTT.

This clonotype has a count of ten or more. The chain carries TRBV27 and TRBJ1-4; 11 bases match TRBD1. This CDR3 is built from 15 residues. Looked up from germline, CDR1 is MNHEY and CDR2 is SMNVEV (reference sequence). Losses at the gene ends were 4 bases for V and 6 bases for J; bases not matched to a gene: 4. This CDR3 is CASSWLGQGDEKLFF. The CDR3, as DNA: TGTGCCAGCAGTTGGTTGGGACAGGGGGATGAAAAACTGTTTTTT. Full variable domain (missing parts from reference TRBV27 and TRBJ1-4): EAQVTQNPRYLITVTGKKLTVTCSQNMNHEYMSWYRQDPGLGLRQIYYSMNVEVTDKGDVPEGYKVSRKEKRNFPLILESPSPNQTSLYFCASSWLGQGDEKLFFGSGTQLSVL.

Only a few counts were recorded for this clonotype. The CDR3 loop is CASSIYRGEANQPQHF. Here the CDR3 DNA reads TGTGCCAGTAGTATTTACAGGGGGGAAGCCAATCAGCCCCAGCATTTT. The chain is built from TRBV19 and TRBJ1-5; 8 nucleotides line up with TRBD1. Germline lookup yields CDR1 LNHDA and CDR2 SQIVND (reference sequence). With V trimmed by 3 bases and J by 3 bases, 7 bases remained unmatched. CDR3 length equals 16 residues.

This clonotype was counted between two and nine times. The genes are TRBV12-3 or TRBV12-4 and TRBJ1-1; weak D call: TRBD1 (5 bases). The CDR3 loop spans 13 amino acids. V dropped 8 bases and J dropped 0 bases, with 10 bases sitting between them. CDR3 DNA sequence: TGTGCCAGCGGCCCGGGGGTGAACACTGAAGCTTTCTTT. Its protein product is CASGPGVNTEAFF.

The chain uses TRBV28 and TRBJ1-5; 10 nucleotides align to TRBD1. Unmatched junction bases numbered 6, after V lost 6 bases and J lost 1 base. The length of the CDR3 is 16 residues. CDR1 is MDHEN and CDR2 is SYDVKM in the germline V gene. CDR3: CASSRQGAWSNQPQHF. The CDR3, as DNA: TGTGCCAGCAGCCGACAGGGGGCCTGGAGCAATCAGCCCCAGCATTTT.

This chain uses TRBV25-1 with TRBJ2-3, with 8 bases lining up with TRBD2. The V and J ends lost 2 bases and 6 bases, in that order; junction bases with no gene match: 13. Looked up from germline, CDR1 is MGHDK and CDR2 is SYGVNS. This CDR3 has 17 amino acids. CDR3 sequence reads: CASSEPQAAGAGDTQYF. Written as DNA, the CDR3 is TGTGCCAGCAGTGAACCCCAGGCAGCGGGGGCTGGGGATACGCAGTATTTT.

V usage is TRBV27 and J usage is TRBJ2-1; 7 nucleotides match TRBD1. The CDR3 has 15 amino acids. Looked up from germline, CDR1 is MNHEY and CDR2 is SMNVEV (reference sequence). J was trimmed by 2 bases and V by 10 bases; bases with no gene match: 11. The CDR3 region has the DNA TGTGCCACCAAGGGGGCCAGGCGGGCCTACAATGAGCAGTTCTTC. It translates to CATKGARRAYNEQFF.

J is TRBJ2-7 and V is TRBV2; 10 positions match TRBD1. V shed 6 bases, J shed 0 bases, and the junction held 8 bases outside the gene matches. The CDR3 extends over 16 amino acids. The V gene's germline CDR1 is SNHLY and CDR2 FYNNEI. CDR3 protein: CASSRDRGLISYEQYF. CDR3 DNA: TGTGCCAGCAGCCGAGACAGGGGGCTAATCTCCTACGAGCAGTACTTC.

This clonotype was observed a handful of times. The chain joins TRBV27 to TRBJ1-5; TRBD1 aligns across 7 bases. The V gene end was trimmed by 3 bases and the J gene end by 8 bases; junction bases not matched to a gene: 7. Germline V gene lookup returns CDR1 MNHEY and CDR2 SMNVEV (reference sequence). The CDR3 runs 14 residues. This chain's CDR3 is CASSFATGVEPQHF. The CDR3, as DNA: TGTGCCAGCAGTTTTGCAACAGGGGTTGAGCCCCAGCATTTT.

This clonotype was observed many times. The chain is built from TRBV29-1 and TRBJ2-3; 7 nucleotides match TRBD1. V was pared by 4 bases and J by 7 bases, with 2 bases of the junction left unmatched. CDR1 and CDR2 (germline): SQVTM, ANQGSEA. The CDR3 totals 11 residues. The CDR3 region has the DNA TGCAGCGTTGGGGACAGATATACGCAGTATTTT. Protein: CSVGDRYTQYF.

J is TRBJ2-7 and V is TRBV7-9; 10 bases agree with TRBD2. Trimming took 2 bases from V and 2 from J; bases not matched to a gene: 6. The CDR3 has 16 amino acids. CDR1 and CDR2 (germline): SEHNR, FQNEAQ (reference sequence). The CDR3 DNA sequence: TGTGCCAGCAGCTTAAGTCTAGCGGGAGTTACCTACGAGCAGTACTTC. It codes for CASSLSLAGVTYEQYF.

J is TRBJ2-3 and V is TRBV20-1, with D perhaps matching TRBD1 (6 bases). The V and J ends lost 6 bases and 3 bases respectively, with 25 bases between them. This CDR3 comprises 17 residues. Germline V gene lookup returns CDR1 DFQATT and CDR2 SNEGSKA (reference sequence). This chain's CDR3 is CSAHTLGQNGMTDTQYF. CDR3 coding DNA: TGCAGTGCGCATACTTTAGGACAGAATGGGATGACAGATACGCAGTATTTT.

This clonotype turned up a few times. The V gene is TRBV12-3 or TRBV12-4, the J gene TRBJ2-3; D gene uncertain. The germline V and J ends were trimmed by 3 bases and 2 bases, with 9 bases remaining between them. The CDR3 contains 14 residues. Written as DNA, the CDR3 is TGTGCCAGCAGTTTCTTAGGAAACACAGATACGCAGTATTTT. It codes for CASSFLGNTDTQYF.

This clonotype has a count of ten or more. V and J are TRBV3-1 and TRBJ2-3; no clear D. Germline V gives CDR1 LGHDT, CDR2 YNNKEL (reference sequence). V shed 1 base and J shed 11 bases, with 13 bases lying between them. The CDR3 contains 13 residues. The CDR3 sequence: CASSQGAQSKQYF. As DNA, the CDR3 is TGTGCCAGCAGCCAAGGAGCCCAAAGTAAGCAGTATTTT.

This clonotype was seen ten or more times. This chain links TRBV6-1 with TRBJ1-1; TRBD1 aligns across 10 bases. V was clipped by 6 bases and J by 4 bases; unmatched bases: 5. The CDR3 is made up of 14 amino acids. Per the germline V gene, CDR1 is MNHNS and CDR2 is SASEGT. The CDR3 sequence: CASSPWTGGTEAFF. Written as DNA, the CDR3 is TGTGCCAGCAGCCCTTGGACAGGGGGCACTGAAGCTTTCTTT.

This clonotype has more than one count but fewer than ten. The gene calls are TRBV9 and TRBJ2-5, with D maybe TRBD2 (6 bases). This CDR3 has 14 amino acids. The germline V and J ends were trimmed by 5 bases and 4 bases, with 15 bases remaining between them. CDR1 and CDR2 from the germline V gene are SGDLS and YYNGEE. This chain's CDR3 is CASRARGTRETQYF. The CDR3 nucleotides read TGTGCCAGCAGGGCCCGCGGGACCAGAGAGACCCAGTACTTC.

Only a few counts were recorded for this clonotype. V and J are TRBV7-2 and TRBJ2-2, with unresolved D. Germline CDR1 is SGHTA and CDR2 is FQGNSA. V was cut by 2 bases and J by 8 bases, with 6 bases left in between. This CDR3 contains 12 residues. CDR3 DNA: TGTGCCAGCAGCTTAATGACAGGGGAGCTGTTTTTT. Translation: CASSLMTGELFF.

Ten or more counts support this clonotype. The V gene is TRBV10-3, the J gene TRBJ2-1; TRBD1 matches at 9 bases. The ends lost 0 bases at V and 2 bases at J; junction bases unmatched: 2. The CDR3 covers 16 residues. Germline V gene lookup returns CDR1 ENHRY and CDR2 SYGVKD. The CDR3: CAISESTGGPYNEQFF. CDR3 nucleotide sequence: TGTGCCATCAGTGAGTCCACAGGGGGCCCCTACAATGAGCAGTTCTTC.

The chain joins TRBV7-9 to TRBJ1-2; 7 nucleotides align to TRBD1. Germline-derived CDR1 and CDR2 are SEHNR and FQNEAQ (reference sequence). V dropped 5 bases and J dropped 3; count of bases not matched to a gene: 15. The length of the CDR3 is 17 residues. The CDR3 protein is CASSLRDSAVSDYGYTF. The CDR3 bases are TGTGCCAGCAGCCTCCGGGACAGCGCGGTCTCCGACTATGGCTACACCTTC.

The CDR3 DNA reads as TGTGCCAGCAGCCCCCATCCGTCTAGCGGGTACGGGGAGCTGTTTTTT. Protein product: CASSPHPSSGYGELFF. The V gene is TRBV7-7, the J gene TRBJ2-2; 8 bases fit TRBD2. The CDR3 has 16 residues. With V trimmed by 5 bases and J by 7 bases, 12 bases remained unmatched. Germline values: CDR1 SSHAT, CDR2 FNYEAQ (reference sequence). The full variable domain, its missing parts supplied by reference TRBV7-7 and TRBJ2-2, is GAGVSQSPRYKVTKRGQDVTLRCDPISSHATLYWYQQALGQGPEFLTYFNYEAQPDKSGLPSDRFSAERPEGSISTLTIQRTEQRDSAMYRCASSPHPSSGYGELFFGEGSRLTVL.

This sequence joins TRBV7-8 and TRBJ2-3; D unclear. The CDR3 has 15 residues. From germline, CDR1 is SGHVS and CDR2 FQNEAQ. V lost 0 bases to trimming and J lost 2 bases, with 9 bases between them. DNA for the CDR3: TGTGCCAGCAGCTTAGCGCAGAGCCTCACAGATACGCAGTATTTT. Its protein product is CASSLAQSLTDTQYF. Variable domain in full (rest from reference TRBV7-8 and TRBJ2-3): GAGVSQSPRYKVAKRGQDVALRCDPISGHVSLFWYQQALGQGPEFLTYFQNEAQLDKSGLPSDRFFAERPEGSVSTLKIQRTQQEDSAVYLCASSLAQSLTDTQYFGPGTRLTVL.

V usage is TRBV10-3 and J usage is TRBJ2-1, with 11 bases matching TRBD2. V was clipped by 4 bases and J by 11 bases; unmatched bases: 7. Germline V gives CDR1 ENHRY, CDR2 SYGVKD. This CDR3 has 14 amino acids. The CDR3 DNA reads as TGTGCCATCAGTGGTGGGACTAGCGGTAGGCAGCAGTTCTTC. Its translation is CAISGGTSGRQQFF.

This sequence joins TRBV4-1 and TRBJ2-3; 10 nucleotides line up with TRBD2. After removal of 0 bases from V and 3 bases from J, the junction contained 3 bases not matched to a gene. The CDR3 runs 16 residues. CDR1 and CDR2 (germline): MGHRA, YSYEKL. The CDR3 is CASSQEGLAFTDTQYF. The CDR3 DNA reads as TGCGCCAGCAGCCAAGAGGGACTAGCGTTTACAGATACGCAGTATTTT.

The chain combines TRBV3-1 with TRBJ2-1, with 14 bases fitting TRBD2. The junction had 1 base not matched to a gene; V was cut back by 0 bases and J by 6 bases. From germline, CDR1 is LGHDT and CDR2 YNNKEL (reference sequence). This CDR3 spans 16 amino acids. CDR3 sequence: CASSQDGTSGGNEQFF. CDR3 DNA: TGTGCCAGCAGCCAAGATGGGACTAGCGGGGGCAATGAGCAGTTCTTC.

This clonotype was counted a few times. V usage is TRBV28 and J usage is TRBJ2-1; TRBD2 agrees at 13 bases. The CDR3 loop spans 18 amino acids. Losses at the gene ends were 2 bases for V and 5 bases for J; bases not matched to a gene: 9. Germline assignment: CDR1 MDHEN and CDR2 SYDVKM. The CDR3 DNA reads TGTGCCAGCAGTTTAGGACTAGCGGGAGAGCGCAGGAACAATGAGCAGTTCTTC. Its protein product is CASSLGLAGERRNNEQFF.

This clonotype occurred a few times. J is TRBJ2-3 and V is TRBV7-9; 9 bases map to TRBD2. There are 17 residues in the CDR3. V gave up 5 bases and J gave up 0 bases; unmatched junction bases: 9. Germline values: CDR1 SEHNR, CDR2 FQNEAQ (reference sequence). The CDR3, as DNA: TGTGCCAGCAGCCTGGTGCTAGCGGGACTTAGCACAGATACGCAGTATTTT. It is translated as CASSLVLAGLSTDTQYF.

The chain uses TRBV6-5 and TRBJ1-1; no clear D. The CDR3 consists of 14 residues. Germline V CDR1 and CDR2: MNHEY, SVGAGI. The V end lost 0 bases, the J end lost 7 bases, and 12 bases lay between the germline ends. This chain's CDR3 is CASSYSSGGGEAFF. The CDR3, as DNA: TGTGCCAGCAGTTACTCGAGTGGTGGCGGTGAAGCTTTCTTT.

This clonotype has a count of ten or more. The chain is built from TRBV27 and TRBJ1-5, with TRBD1 as a possible D gene (5 bases). The germline V gene has CDR1 MNHEY and CDR2 SMNVEV (reference sequence). The CDR3 runs 13 residues. V lost 3 bases, J lost 4 bases, and 7 bases lay in between. The DNA of the CDR3 is TGTGCCAGCAGTTTTGGGGGGAATCAGCCCCAGCATTTT. This encodes CASSFGGNQPQHF.